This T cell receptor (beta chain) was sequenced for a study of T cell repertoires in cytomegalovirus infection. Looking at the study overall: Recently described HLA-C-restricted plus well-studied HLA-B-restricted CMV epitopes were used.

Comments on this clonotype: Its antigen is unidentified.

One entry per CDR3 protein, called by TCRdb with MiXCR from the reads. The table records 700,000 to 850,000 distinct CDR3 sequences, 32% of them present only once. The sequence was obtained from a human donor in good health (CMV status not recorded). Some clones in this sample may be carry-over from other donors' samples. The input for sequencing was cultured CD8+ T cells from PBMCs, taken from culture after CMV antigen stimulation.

CDR3 DNA sequence: TGCGCCAGCAGTGATGCCCGGTTTGGAGATGAAAAACTGTTTTTT. This sequence encodes CASSDARFGDEKLFF. This chain joins TRBV10-2 and TRBJ1-4; no definite D call. This CDR3 comprises 15 residues. V was pared by 3 bases and J by 6 bases, with 14 bases between. Germline V gives CDR1 WSHSY, CDR2 SAAADI.